One sample yielded the 24 T cell receptor beta chains listed below, sequenced in a study of cytomegalovirus exposure and HLA in healthy donors. The PCR had 60 Vbeta and 13 Jbeta primers. Repertoires were generated with immunoSEQ multiplex PCR, while TCRdb's copy carries only in-frame clones and drops some. The table has under 200,000 clones, roughly 82% seen once. The sequenced sample was PBMCs. The source of these receptors is a woman in her forties or fifties in good health and CMV-seropositive.

This chain connects TRBV6-1 to TRBJ2-1; a weak D match, TRBD2 (7 bases). CDR1 MNHNS and CDR2 SASEGT come from the germline V gene. This CDR3 is 14 amino acids long. V lost 4 bases, J lost 7 bases, and 14 bases lay in between. CDR3 nucleotides: TGTGCCAGCAGTGGGGGGGGGCCAGTGAATGAGCAGTTCTTC. Its translation is CASSGGGPVNEQFF.

The rearrangement uses TRBV27 and TRBJ1-1, with 7 bases identical to TRBD1. V was clipped by 6 bases and J by 4 bases; unmatched bases: 2. Germline V lookup: CDR1 MNHEY, CDR2 SMNVEV (reference sequence). The CDR3 totals 12 residues. CDR3 loop: CASSRQGTEAFF. The CDR3 region has the DNA TGTGCCAGCAGCCGACAGGGCACTGAAGCTTTCTTT.

This clone showed up just a few times. This chain uses TRBV5-1 with TRBJ2-3, with TRBD2 matching 7 bases. Germline CDR1 reads SGHRS; CDR2 reads YFSETQ. V was pared by 0 bases and J by 7 bases, with 8 bases of the junction left unmatched. The length of the CDR3 is 15 residues. The CDR3 bases are TGCGCCAGCAGCTTGGTAGCGGGCAGTGTGAATACGCAGTATTTT. Protein product: CASSLVAGSVNTQYF.

This chain links TRBV6-5 with TRBJ2-5; D perhaps matches TRBD2 (5 bases). Germline values: CDR1 MNHEY, CDR2 SVGAGI. The ends were cut back, 6 bases at V and 5 bases at J, with 13 bases in the middle. The CDR3 loop spans 13 amino acids. Here the CDR3 DNA reads TGTGCCAGCAGCCCTCCGGGGTTGGAGACCCAGTACTTC. This translates into CASSPPGLETQYF.

This chain uses TRBV6-4 with TRBJ2-3, with 14 bases identical to TRBD2. The germline V gene encodes CDR1 MRHNA and CDR2 SNTAGT. With 4 bases clipped from V and 4 bases from J, the junction kept 1 base outside the gene matches. The CDR3 loop spans 15 amino acids. CDR3 nucleotides: TGTGCCAGCAGTGGGACTAGCGGGGGGCCAGATACGCAGTATTTT. Protein: CASSGTSGGPDTQYF.

The V and J genes are TRBV7-2 and TRBJ2-1, with a possible D match to TRBD2 (6 bases). Germline values: CDR1 SGHTA, CDR2 FQGNSA. V was cut by 4 bases and J by 0 bases, with 10 bases left in between. The CDR3 extends over 15 amino acids. The CDR3 region has the DNA TGTGCCAGCAGCTCCGGGGGTAGCTCCTACAATGAGCAGTTCTTC. Translating it yields CASSSGGSSYNEQFF.

The chain uses TRBV11-2 and TRBJ2-4, with TRBD1 as a possible D gene (5 bases). This CDR3 spans 14 amino acids. The ends were cut back, 1 base at V and 8 bases at J, with 12 bases in the middle. CDR1 and CDR2 (germline): SGHAT, FQNNGV. The DNA for the CDR3 is TGTGCCAGCAGCTTAGGAACTCAGGGTGACATTCAGTACTTC. Translating gives CASSLGTQGDIQYF.

This clone occurred once. The chain links TRBV2 to TRBJ2-1, with TRBD2 matching 8 bases. There are 11 residues in the CDR3. V lost 4 bases, J lost 15 bases, and 5 bases stayed unmatched. The V gene's germline CDR1 is SNHLY and CDR2 FYNNEI. The CDR3 region has the DNA TGTGCCAGCAGTGCCGGGACTAGGGTGTTCTTC. This translates into CASSAGTRVFF.

The chain employs TRBV7-2 and TRBJ1-1, with D unresolved. From germline, CDR1 is SGHTA and CDR2 FQGNSA. The CDR3 loop spans 17 amino acids. V lost 2 bases and J lost 0, with 16 bases in between. CDR3 protein: CASSLSRLGRMNTEAFF. CDR3 nucleotides: TGTGCCAGCAGCTTATCACGTTTGGGCAGGATGAACACTGAAGCTTTCTTT.

The V and J genes are TRBV11-3 and TRBJ2-5, with 7 bases lining up with TRBD1. The germline V gene has CDR1 SGHNT and CDR2 YENEEA. V shed 5 bases and J 2 bases; nucleotides not matched to a gene: 5. This CDR3 contains 14 residues. In DNA form, the CDR3 reads TGTGCCAGCAGCGCCAGGGGGAAACAAGAGACCCAGTACTTC. Protein: CASSARGKQETQYF.

The chain links TRBV21-1 to TRBJ2-2; the table calls TRBD2, which could not be checked here. TRBV21-1 is annotated as a pseudogene. The CDR3 is made up of 16 amino acids. CDR3: CASSKRAGGYTGELFF. In nucleotides, the CDR3 is TGTGCCAGCAGCAAGCGGGCGGGGGGGTACACCGGGGAGCTGTTTTTT.

J is TRBJ2-7 and V is TRBV6-1, with D maybe TRBD2 (7 bases). This CDR3 region has 15 residues. Trimming cost V 7 bases and J 5 bases, with 21 bases left between them. CDR1 is MNHNS and CDR2 is SASEGT in the germline V gene. CDR3 sequence reads: CASTTGGGGNDEQYF. The CDR3 coding sequence is TGTGCCAGCACCACAGGAGGGGGGGGCAATGACGAGCAGTACTTC.

The rearrangement joins TRBV19 to TRBJ2-3; TRBD1 aligns across 12 bases. CDR3 length equals 15 residues. Trimming cost V 4 bases and J 8 bases; bases outside gene matches: 7. Germline V gene sequence: CDR1 LNHDA, CDR2 SQIVND (reference sequence). Written as DNA, the CDR3 is TGTGCCAGTAGTAGGGGGACAGGGGGCGTAGGTACGCAGTATTTT. It specifies CASSRGTGGVGTQYF.

The gene calls are TRBV11-1 and TRBJ2-5, with 10 bases identical to TRBD1. The CDR3 runs 14 residues. Germline V gives CDR1 SGHAT, CDR2 FQDESV (reference sequence). The ends lost 6 bases at V and 7 bases at J; junction bases unmatched: 8. For the CDR3, the DNA is TGTGCCAGCAGGCCAGACAGGGGGCAGGTGACCCAGTACTTC. Translating it yields CASRPDRGQVTQYF. Full variable domain (missing parts from reference TRBV11-1 and TRBJ2-5): EAEVAQSPRYKITEKSQAVAFWCDPISGHATLYWYRQILGQGPELLVQFQDESVVDDSQLPKDRFSAERLKGVDSTLKIQPAELGDSAMYLCASRPDRGQVTQYFGPGTRLLVL.

A remark on this clone: The junction departs from the called germline gene at one end, perhaps through a read error. This chain uses TRBV30 with TRBJ1-6; the D is unclear. CDR3 length: 16 residues. Germline assignment: CDR1 GTSNPN and CDR2 SVGIG (reference sequence). CDR3 nucleotides: TGTGCCTGGAGTGTACTTTCGTCCTCCAATAATTCACCCCTCCACTTT. It yields the protein CAWSVLSSSNNSPLHF.

The J gene is TRBJ2-3, the V gene TRBV18; 14 bases are shared with TRBD2. V was pared by 3 bases and J by 9 bases, with 8 bases of the junction left unmatched. CDR1 is KGHSH, CDR2 LQKENI, per germline. The length of the CDR3 is 16 residues. Written as DNA, the CDR3 is TGTGCCAGCTCACCGTTGACTAGCGGGGGGGCATCCACGCAGTATTTT. It codes for CASSPLTSGGASTQYF.

The chain joins TRBV6-5 to TRBJ1-1; possibly TRBD1 for D (6 bases). The germline gives CDR1 MNHEY, CDR2 SVGAGI. The CDR3 covers 15 residues. V lost 7 bases to trimming and J lost 2 bases, with 17 bases between them. In DNA, the CDR3 is TGTGCCAGCACGTGGTCTACGGGGGGCAACACTGAAGCTTTCTTT. Protein product: CASTWSTGGNTEAFF.

The J gene is TRBJ2-3, the V gene TRBV11-2; 9 bases are a match to TRBD2. Germline values: CDR1 SGHAT, CDR2 FQNNGV. V lost 1 base to trimming and J lost 4 bases; unmatched junction nucleotides: 12. This CDR3 is 18 amino acids long. The CDR3 protein is CASSLGQVGRGGPDTQYF. The DNA of the CDR3 is TGTGCCAGCAGCTTAGGTCAAGTTGGGCGGGGGGGCCCAGATACGCAGTATTTT.

This clone has only one observation. V gene TRBV28 combines with J gene TRBJ2-7; a weak D match, TRBD2 (5 bases). CDR1 MDHEN and CDR2 SYDVKM come from the germline V gene. CDR3 length: 14 amino acids. V was shortened by 2 bases and J by 4 bases, with 12 bases between the two germline ends. CDR3 in DNA: TGTGCCAGCAGTTTACAGACTACCAGGTACGAGCAGTACTTC. Protein sequence: CASSLQTTRYEQYF. Based on the CDR3 plus reference TRBV28 and TRBJ2-7, the full variable domain is DVKVTQSSRYLVKRTGEKVFLECVQDMDHENMFWYRQDPGLGLRLIYFSYDVKMKEKGDIPEGYSVSREKKERFSLILESASTNQTSMYLCASSLQTTRYEQYFGPGTRLTVT.

This chain joins TRBV5-6 and TRBJ2-7; 7 positions agree with TRBD1. The CDR3 consists of 13 residues. CDR1 and CDR2 from the germline V gene are SGHDT and YYEEEE. V was clipped by 4 bases and J by 4 bases; unmatched bases: 5. The DNA for the CDR3 is TGTGCCAGCAGCCCGGGACAGCGTTACGAGCAGTACTTC. It translates to CASSPGQRYEQYF. The full variable domain, in which reference TRBV5-6 and TRBJ2-7 provide the parts outside the CDR3, is DAGVTQSPTHLIKTRGQQVTLRCSPKSGHDTVSWYQQALGQGPQFIFQYYEEEERQRGNFPDRFSGHQFPNYSSELNVNALLLGDSALYLCASSPGQRYEQYFGPGTRLTVT.

V and J are TRBV6-5 and TRBJ1-1; the D gene is possibly TRBD1 (5 bases). Germline CDR1 and CDR2: MNHEY and SVGAGI. The V end was cut by 5 bases, the J end by 1 base, with 8 bases between. This CDR3 contains 13 residues. The CDR3 DNA reads as TGTGCCAGCAGTGTACAGGAGAACACTGAAGCTTTCTTT. This encodes CASSVQENTEAFF.

This clone was detected once. The V and J genes are TRBV15 and TRBJ2-7; 9 bases are shared with TRBD2. Trimming removed 1 base from V and 0 bases from J; junction bases left unmatched: 7. The CDR3 runs to 17 residues. The germline CDR1 and CDR2 sequences are LNHNV and YYDKDF (reference sequence). This CDR3 reads CATSRGGSGGPSYEQYF. The CDR3 coding sequence is TGTGCCACCAGCAGAGGAGGAAGCGGGGGGCCCTCCTACGAGCAGTACTTC. Variable domain in full (rest from reference TRBV15 and TRBJ2-7): DAMVIQNPRYQVTQFGKPVTLSCSQTLNHNVMYWYQQKSSQAPKLLFHYYDKDFNNEADTPDNFQSRRPNTSFCFLDIRSPGLGDTAMYLCATSRGGSGGPSYEQYFGPGTRLTVT.

The chain couples TRBV11-2 to TRBJ2-3; D is possibly TRBD2 (5 bases). Trimming left V 5 bases short and J 6 bases short, with 12 bases between. The CDR3 consists of 13 residues. The germline gives CDR1 SGHAT, CDR2 FQNNGV. CDR3 DNA: TGTGCCAGCAGCCCCGGAAGGGAGGATACGCAGTATTTT. Translating it yields CASSPGREDTQYF.

This rearrangement joins TRBV21-1 to TRBJ2-3; TRBD2 reflects the table's D call only, with no check against the DNA. TRBV21-1 is assigned pseudogene status. The CDR3 runs 15 residues. The DNA of the CDR3 is TGTGCCAGCAGCGGGTCAGGGAGGTTAACAGATACGCAGTATTTT. Its protein product is CASSGSGRLTDTQYF.